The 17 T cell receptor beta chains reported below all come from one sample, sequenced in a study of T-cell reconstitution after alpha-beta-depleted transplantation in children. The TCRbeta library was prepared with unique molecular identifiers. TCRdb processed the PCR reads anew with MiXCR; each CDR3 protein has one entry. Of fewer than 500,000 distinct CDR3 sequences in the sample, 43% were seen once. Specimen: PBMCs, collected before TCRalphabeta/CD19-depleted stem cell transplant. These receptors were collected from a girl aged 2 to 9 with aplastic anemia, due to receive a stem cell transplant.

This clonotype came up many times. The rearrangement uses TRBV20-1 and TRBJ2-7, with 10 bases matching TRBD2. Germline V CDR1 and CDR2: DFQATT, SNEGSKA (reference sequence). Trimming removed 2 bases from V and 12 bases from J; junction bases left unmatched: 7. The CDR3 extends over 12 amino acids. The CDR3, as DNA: TGCAGTGCTAGAAACCCCGGACTAGCGGTGTACTTC. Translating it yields CSARNPGLAVYF.

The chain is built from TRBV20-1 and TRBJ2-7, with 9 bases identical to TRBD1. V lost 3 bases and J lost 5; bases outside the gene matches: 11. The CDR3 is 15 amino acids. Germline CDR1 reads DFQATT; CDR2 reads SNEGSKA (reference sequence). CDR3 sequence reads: CSARGPGQGENEQYF. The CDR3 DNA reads TGCAGTGCTAGGGGACCGGGACAGGGTGAGAACGAGCAGTACTTC.

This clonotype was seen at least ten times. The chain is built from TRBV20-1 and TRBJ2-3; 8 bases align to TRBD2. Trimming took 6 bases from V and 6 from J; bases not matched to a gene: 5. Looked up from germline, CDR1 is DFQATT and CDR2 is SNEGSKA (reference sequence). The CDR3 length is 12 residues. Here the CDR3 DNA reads TGCAGTGCCGCCGGGGGGGTGGATACGCAGTATTTT. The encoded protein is CSAAGGVDTQYF.

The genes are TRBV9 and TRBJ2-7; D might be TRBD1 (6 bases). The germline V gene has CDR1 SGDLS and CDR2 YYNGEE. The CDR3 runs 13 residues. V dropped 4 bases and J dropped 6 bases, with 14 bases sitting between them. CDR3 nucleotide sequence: TGTGCCAGCAGCCCCGACAGGTTGGGCGAGCAGTACTTC. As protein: CASSPDRLGEQYF.

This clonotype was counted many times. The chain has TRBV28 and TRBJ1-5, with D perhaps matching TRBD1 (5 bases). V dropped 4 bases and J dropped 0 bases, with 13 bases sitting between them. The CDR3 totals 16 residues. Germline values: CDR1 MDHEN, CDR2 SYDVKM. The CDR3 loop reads CASSSRTPYSNQPQHF. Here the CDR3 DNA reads TGTGCCAGCAGTTCCCGGACACCTTATAGCAATCAGCCCCAGCATTTT.

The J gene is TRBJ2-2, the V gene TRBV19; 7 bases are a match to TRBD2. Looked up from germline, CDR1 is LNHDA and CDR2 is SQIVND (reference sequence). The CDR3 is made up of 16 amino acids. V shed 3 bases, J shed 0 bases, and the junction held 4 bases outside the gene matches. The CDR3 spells CASSIPGRSNTGELFF. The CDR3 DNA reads TGTGCCAGTAGTATCCCCGGGAGGTCGAACACCGGGGAGCTGTTTTTT.

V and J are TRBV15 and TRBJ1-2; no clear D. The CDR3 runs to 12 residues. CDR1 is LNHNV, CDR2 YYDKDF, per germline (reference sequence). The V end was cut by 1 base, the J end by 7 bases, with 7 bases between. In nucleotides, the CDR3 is TGTGCCACCAGCAGAGGAGTTTTTGGCTACACCTTC. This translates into CATSRGVFGYTF. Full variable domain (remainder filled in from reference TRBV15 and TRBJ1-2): DAMVIQNPRYQVTQFGKPVTLSCSQTLNHNVMYWYQQKSSQAPKLLFHYYDKDFNNEADTPDNFQSRRPNTSFCFLDIRSPGLGDTAMYLCATSRGVFGYTFGSGTRLTVV.

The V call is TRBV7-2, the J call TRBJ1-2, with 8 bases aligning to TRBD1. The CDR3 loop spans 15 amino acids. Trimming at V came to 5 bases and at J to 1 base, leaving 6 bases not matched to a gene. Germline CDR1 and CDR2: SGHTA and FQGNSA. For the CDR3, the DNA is TGTGCCAGCAGCCCAGGGACAGGTTTTAACTATGGCTACACCTTC. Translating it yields CASSPGTGFNYGYTF. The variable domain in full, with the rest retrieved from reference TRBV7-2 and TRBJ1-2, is GAGVSQSPSNKVTEKGKDVELRCDPISGHTALYWYRQSLGQGLEFLIYFQGNSAPDKSGLPSDRFSAERTGGSVSTLTIQRTQQEDSAVYLCASSPGTGFNYGYTFGSGTRLTVV.

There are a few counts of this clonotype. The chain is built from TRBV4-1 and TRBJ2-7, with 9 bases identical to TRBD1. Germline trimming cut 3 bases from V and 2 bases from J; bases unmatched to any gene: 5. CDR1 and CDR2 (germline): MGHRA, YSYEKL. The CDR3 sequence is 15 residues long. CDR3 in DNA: TGCGCCAGCAGCCACCCGACAGGGGGGGCCTACGAGCAGTACTTC. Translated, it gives CASSHPTGGAYEQYF.

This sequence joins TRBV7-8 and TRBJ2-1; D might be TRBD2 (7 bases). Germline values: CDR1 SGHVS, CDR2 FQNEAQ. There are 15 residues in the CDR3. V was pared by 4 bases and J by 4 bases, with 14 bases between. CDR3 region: CASSWGRGGYNEQFF. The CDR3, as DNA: TGTGCCAGCAGCTGGGGTAGGGGGGGTTACAATGAGCAGTTCTTC.

The CDR3 region has the DNA TGCAGCGTTGAGTTCCTTGTTACAGATACGCAGTATTTT. As protein: CSVEFLVTDTQYF. V gene TRBV29-1 combines with J gene TRBJ2-3; D remains unclear. Trimming removed 3 bases from V and 3 bases from J, with 10 bases in between. The CDR3 has 13 amino acids. The V gene's germline CDR1 is SQVTM and CDR2 ANQGSEA.

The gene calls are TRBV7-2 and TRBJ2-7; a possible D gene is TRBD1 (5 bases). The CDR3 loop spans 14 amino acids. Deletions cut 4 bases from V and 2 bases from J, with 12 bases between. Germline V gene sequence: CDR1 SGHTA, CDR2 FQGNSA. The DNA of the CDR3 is TGTGCCAGCAGCTGGGGCAGGACGACCTACGAGCAGTACTTC. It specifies CASSWGRTTYEQYF. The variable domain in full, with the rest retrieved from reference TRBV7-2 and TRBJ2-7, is GAGVSQSPSNKVTEKGKDVELRCDPISGHTALYWYRQSLGQGLEFLIYFQGNSAPDKSGLPSDRFSAERTGGSVSTLTIQRTQQEDSAVYLCASSWGRTTYEQYFGPGTRLTVT.

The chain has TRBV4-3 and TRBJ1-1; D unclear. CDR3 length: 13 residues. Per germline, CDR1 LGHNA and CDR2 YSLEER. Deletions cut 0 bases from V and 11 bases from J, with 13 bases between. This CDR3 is CASSQDFGGGAFF. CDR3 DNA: TGCGCCAGCAGCCAAGATTTTGGCGGTGGCGCTTTCTTT.

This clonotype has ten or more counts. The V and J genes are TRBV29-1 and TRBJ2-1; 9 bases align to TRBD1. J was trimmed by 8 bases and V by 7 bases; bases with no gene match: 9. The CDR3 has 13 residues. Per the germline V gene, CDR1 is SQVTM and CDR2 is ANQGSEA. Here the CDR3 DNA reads TGCAGCGGTGGGACAGGGCCCCTAGATGAGCAGTTCTTC. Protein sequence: CSGGTGPLDEQFF.

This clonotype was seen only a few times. CDR3 residues: CASSWTSAYNEQFF. The CDR3 coding sequence is TGTGCCAGCAGTTGGACTAGCGCCTACAATGAGCAGTTCTTC. V usage is TRBV6-5 and J usage is TRBJ2-1; 9 bases match TRBD2. This CDR3 is built from 14 residues. After removal of 4 bases from V and 2 bases from J, the junction contained 0 bases not matched to a gene. Per the germline V gene, CDR1 is MNHEY and CDR2 is SVGAGI.

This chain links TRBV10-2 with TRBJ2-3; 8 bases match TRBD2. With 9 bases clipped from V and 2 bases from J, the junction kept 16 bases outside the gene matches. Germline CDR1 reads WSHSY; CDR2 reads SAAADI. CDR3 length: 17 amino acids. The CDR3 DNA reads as TGCGCCAGTTATCGGGAAGCGGGAGTTGGTCCCACAGATACGCAGTATTTT. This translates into CASYREAGVGPTDTQYF.

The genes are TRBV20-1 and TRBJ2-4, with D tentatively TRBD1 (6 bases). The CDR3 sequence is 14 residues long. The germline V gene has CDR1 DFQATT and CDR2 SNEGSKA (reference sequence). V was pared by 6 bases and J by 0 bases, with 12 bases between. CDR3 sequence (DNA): TGCAGTGCCGGCCGACAGGTAGCCAAAAACATTCAGTACTTC. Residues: CSAGRQVAKNIQYF.